One TCR beta chain is described in this entry. The target antigen is unknown. Trimming removed 3 bases at V and 7 bases at J, with 13 bases between. Germline V gene sequence: CDR1 LNHDA, CDR2 SQIVND (reference sequence). The CDR3 consists of 15 residues. PCR was performed using 60 Vbeta and 13 Jbeta primers. Some clones are missing from TCRdb's copy, which holds only in-frame ones; the method was immunoSEQ multiplex PCR. The profile shows roughly 34,000 clones, approximately 80% of them singletons. This record comes from a study of cytomegalovirus exposure and HLA in healthy donors. Study outcomes and limitations: Follow-up analysis seemed to connect common viral pathogens with several of the most significant clusters identified. Using the classifier, cytomegalovirus status was reportedly diagnosed with high specificity and sensitivity.

Material for sequencing was PBMCs. This clonotype originated in a male donor in good health and CMV-seronegative. V and J are TRBV19 and TRBJ1-6, with D possibly matching TRBD1 (5 bases). CDR3 nucleotide sequence: TGTGCCAGTAGTATCACGGACGGGGGGAATTCACCCCTCCACTTT. This encodes CASSITDGGNSPLHF. The full variable domain, in which reference TRBV19 and TRBJ1-6 provide the parts outside the CDR3, is DGGITQSPKYLFRKEGQNVTLSCEQNLNHDAMYWYRQDPGQGLRLIYYSQIVNDFQKGDIAEGYSVSREKKESFPLTVTSAQKNPTAFYLCASSITDGGNSPLHFGNGTRLTVT.